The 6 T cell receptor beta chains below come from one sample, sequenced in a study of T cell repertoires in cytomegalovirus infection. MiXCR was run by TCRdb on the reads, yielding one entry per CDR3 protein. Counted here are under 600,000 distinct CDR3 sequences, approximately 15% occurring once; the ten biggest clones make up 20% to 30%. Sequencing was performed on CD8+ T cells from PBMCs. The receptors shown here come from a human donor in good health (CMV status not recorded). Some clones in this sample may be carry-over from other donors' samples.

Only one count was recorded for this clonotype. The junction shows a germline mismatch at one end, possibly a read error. The CDR3 region is CASRGGSSYEQDF. The CDR3 DNA reads as TGTGCCAGCCGAGGGGGGAGCTCCTACGAGCAGGACTTC. This chain joins TRBV7-3 and TRBJ2-7; D may match TRBD1 or TRBD2 (6 bases each). The CDR3 extends over 13 amino acids. Germline CDR1 reads SGHTA; CDR2 reads FQGTGA.

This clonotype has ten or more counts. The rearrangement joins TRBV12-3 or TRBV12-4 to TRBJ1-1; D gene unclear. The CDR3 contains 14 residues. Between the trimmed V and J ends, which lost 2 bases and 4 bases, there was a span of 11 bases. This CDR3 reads CASSLKAGSTEAFF. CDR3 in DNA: TGTGCCAGCAGTTTAAAGGCGGGGTCCACTGAAGCTTTCTTT.

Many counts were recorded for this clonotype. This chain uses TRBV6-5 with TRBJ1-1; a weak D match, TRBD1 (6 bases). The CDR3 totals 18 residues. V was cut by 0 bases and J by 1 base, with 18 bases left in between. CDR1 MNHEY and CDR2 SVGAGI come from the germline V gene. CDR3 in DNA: TGTGCCAGCAGTTACTCGAGCGGGGCCAGGGGATGGAACACTGAAGCTTTCTTT. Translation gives CASSYSSGARGWNTEAFF.

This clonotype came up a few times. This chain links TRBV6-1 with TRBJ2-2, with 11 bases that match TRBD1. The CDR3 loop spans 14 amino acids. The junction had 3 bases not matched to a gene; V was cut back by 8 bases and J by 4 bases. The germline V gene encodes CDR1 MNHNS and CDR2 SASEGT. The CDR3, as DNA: TGTGCCAGCCCCGGGACAGGGGGCACCGGGGAGCTGTTTTTT. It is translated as CASPGTGGTGELFF.

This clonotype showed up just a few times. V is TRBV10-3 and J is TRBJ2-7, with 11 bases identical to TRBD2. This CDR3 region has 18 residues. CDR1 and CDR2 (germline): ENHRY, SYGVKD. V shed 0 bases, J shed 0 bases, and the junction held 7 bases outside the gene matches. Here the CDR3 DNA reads TGTGCCATCAGTGAGTCTCGGGGGACTAGCGGTCCCTCCTACGAGCAGTACTTC. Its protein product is CAISESRGTSGPSYEQYF.

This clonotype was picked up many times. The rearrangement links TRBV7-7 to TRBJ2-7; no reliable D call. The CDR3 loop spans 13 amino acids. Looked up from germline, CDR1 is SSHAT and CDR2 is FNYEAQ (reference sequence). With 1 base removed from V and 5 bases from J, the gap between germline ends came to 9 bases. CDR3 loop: CASSLEPRDEQYF. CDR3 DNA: TGTGCCAGCAGCTTAGAGCCCCGGGACGAGCAGTACTTC.